This entry lists 31 T cell receptor beta chains sequenced from one sample in a study of blood T cell repertoires in COVID-19. Clones were read by immunoSEQ multiplex PCR, and TCRdb kept only the in-frame ones, dropping some. Counted here are about 290,000 clones, approximately 91% occurring once; the ten biggest clones make up about 1.8%. Input material: PBMCs or T cells enriched from blood (not recorded which). Source of these receptors: a woman aged 40-49 years who had recovered from COVID-19.

Turning to this clone: The sample contains more than one DNA sequence encoding this CDR3. This chain links TRBV12-3 or TRBV12-4 with TRBJ1-2, with 9 bases aligning to TRBD1. With V trimmed by 6 bases and J by 5 bases, 4 bases remained unmatched. This CDR3 contains 13 residues. The CDR3 loop is CASSPGQGYGYTF. The CDR3 bases are TGTGCCAGCAGCCCTGGACAGGGGTATGGCTACACCTTC.

This chain joins TRBV19 and TRBJ1-2; D is perhaps TRBD1 (5 bases). The CDR3 totals 13 residues. V was clipped by 3 bases and J by 8 bases, with 13 bases between them. CDR1 and CDR2 (germline): LNHDA, SQIVND (reference sequence). DNA of the CDR3: TGTGCCAGTAGTATGTCCTACGGGGGGGGCTACACCTTC. Translating it yields CASSMSYGGGYTF.

The gene calls are TRBV6-5 and TRBJ2-7; D is perhaps TRBD1 (5 bases). The V end was cut by 0 bases, the J end by 3 bases, with 12 bases between. From germline, CDR1 is MNHEY and CDR2 SVGAGI. The CDR3 is 15 amino acids. Here the CDR3 DNA reads TGTGCCAGCAGTTACTCCCGACAGCCTTACTACGAGCAGTACTTC. This codes for CASSYSRQPYYEQYF.

This chain links TRBV18 with TRBJ1-2; D call uncertain. In germline, CDR1 is KGHSH, CDR2 LQKENI. CDR3 length: 15 amino acids. The V and J ends lost 3 bases and 4 bases respectively, with 15 bases between them. CDR3 coding DNA: TGTGCCAGCTCACCCTCTGGGAAGGAGGGCTATGGCTACACCTTC. It codes for CASSPSGKEGYGYTF.

The V call is TRBV29-1, the J call TRBJ1-1, with D uncertain. The CDR3 is 11 amino acids. Germline V lookup: CDR1 SQVTM, CDR2 ANQGSEA. The V gene lost 6 bases and the J gene lost 4 bases, with 9 bases spanning the gap. The CDR3 nucleotides are TGCAGCGTCCGGGGTAGCACTGAAGCTTTCTTT. As protein: CSVRGSTEAFF.

This clone came up once. The gene calls are TRBV27 and TRBJ1-2, with 8 positions matching TRBD1. The CDR3 extends over 15 amino acids. CDR1 and CDR2 from the germline V gene are MNHEY and SMNVEV (reference sequence). With 5 bases clipped from V and 2 bases from J, the junction kept 7 bases outside the gene matches. The CDR3 reads CASSETGAGNYGYTF. The CDR3 DNA sequence: TGTGCCAGCAGTGAGACAGGGGCGGGGAACTATGGCTACACCTTC.

The DNA for the CDR3 is TGTGCCAGCAGCTTTCAGGGCCTTATGGGCTACACCTTC. Its protein product is CASSFQGLMGYTF. The chain carries TRBV7-2 and TRBJ1-2; perhaps TRBD1 as D (5 bases). The CDR3 is 13 residues long. V lost 3 bases to trimming and J lost 8 bases, with 13 bases between them. Per the germline V gene, CDR1 is SGHTA and CDR2 is FQGNSA.

The chain uses TRBV7-2 and TRBJ1-5; D call uncertain. Germline V lookup: CDR1 SGHTA, CDR2 FQGNSA. V lost 2 bases, J lost 2 bases, and 10 bases lay in between. This CDR3 is 15 amino acids long. CDR3 residues: CASSLNPRGNQPQHF. In DNA form, the CDR3 reads TGTGCCAGCAGCTTAAACCCGAGAGGCAATCAGCCCCAGCATTTT.

This clone was recorded only once. The chain is built from TRBV7-8 and TRBJ2-1; the D is unclear. CDR1 and CDR2 from the germline V gene are SGHVS and FQNEAQ. This CDR3 comprises 16 residues. V gave up 1 base and J gave up 0 bases, with 10 bases separating them. The CDR3 here is CASSLEWRPSYNEQFF. CDR3 nucleotides: TGTGCCAGCAGCTTAGAGTGGCGGCCCTCCTACAATGAGCAGTTCTTC. Full variable domain (rest looked up from reference TRBV7-8 and TRBJ2-1): GAGVSQSPRYKVAKRGQDVALRCDPISGHVSLFWYQQALGQGPEFLTYFQNEAQLDKSGLPSDRFFAERPEGSVSTLKIQRTQQEDSAVYLCASSLEWRPSYNEQFFGPGTRLTVL.

The rearrangement joins TRBV28 to TRBJ1-1, with D unresolved. In germline, CDR1 is MDHEN, CDR2 SYDVKM. The CDR3 has 14 residues. The ends were cut back, 4 bases at V and 0 bases at J, with 9 bases in the middle. The CDR3 spells CASSSVSMNTEAFF. CDR3 nucleotide sequence: TGTGCCAGCAGTTCTGTGAGCATGAACACTGAAGCTTTCTTT.

This chain links TRBV3-1 (or the pseudogene TRBV3-2) with TRBJ2-1; the D is unclear. This CDR3 comprises 15 residues. Germline V gene lookup returns CDR1 LGHDT and CDR2 YNNKEL (reference sequence). Trimming pared 3 bases from V and 9 bases from J, leaving 18 bases between. The CDR3: CASSHRGLVGIEQFF. CDR3 DNA: TGTGCCAGCAGCCACCGTGGTCTAGTAGGTATTGAGCAGTTCTTC.

The CDR3 is CASSFGQGKGRNTEAFF. The CDR3 nucleotides are TGTGCCAGCAGCTTCGGACAGGGTAAGGGCCGAAACACTGAAGCTTTCTTT. The V call is TRBV11-3, the J call TRBJ1-1, with 8 nucleotides matching TRBD1. Trimming cost V 3 bases and J 2 bases; bases outside gene matches: 11. CDR3 length: 17 amino acids. Per germline, CDR1 SGHNT and CDR2 YENEEA.

The V call is TRBV7-8, the J call TRBJ2-3; no firm D call. Per germline, CDR1 SGHVS and CDR2 FQNEAQ. CDR3 length: 13 residues. V was shortened by 2 bases and J by 6 bases, with 9 bases between the two germline ends. CDR3 sequence: CASSLWSQDTQYF. The DNA of the CDR3 is TGTGCCAGCAGCTTATGGTCCCAGGATACGCAGTATTTT.

V gene TRBV5-4 combines with J gene TRBJ2-1; TRBD2 might be the D (6 bases). V was clipped by 0 bases and J by 2 bases, with 9 bases between them. The CDR3 is made up of 15 amino acids. Germline-derived CDR1 and CDR2 are SGHNT and YYREEE (reference sequence). The CDR3 loop is CASSLGGLTYNEQFF. CDR3 coding DNA: TGTGCCAGCAGCTTGGGAGGACTAACCTACAATGAGCAGTTCTTC.

This sequence joins TRBV7-9 and TRBJ1-1, with D unresolved. This CDR3 contains 13 residues. V dropped 5 bases and J dropped 1 base, with 8 bases sitting between them. CDR1 and CDR2 (germline): SEHNR, FQNEAQ (reference sequence). CDR3 bases: TGTGCCAGCAGCCCGGGAGAGAACACTGAAGCTTTCTTT. This encodes CASSPGENTEAFF. The whole variable domain, filled in from reference TRBV7-9 and TRBJ1-1, reads DTGVSQNPRHKITKRGQNVTFRCDPISEHNRLYWYRQTLGQGPEFLTYFQNEAQLEKSRLLSDRFSAERPKGSFSTLEIQRTEQGDSAMYLCASSPGENTEAFFGQGTRLTVV.

The rearrangement joins TRBV18 to TRBJ1-3; D is unclear. CDR3 length: 16 residues. CDR1 is KGHSH, CDR2 LQKENI, per germline. The germline V and J ends were trimmed by 0 bases and 0 bases, with 9 bases remaining between them. The CDR3 DNA reads TGTGCCAGCTCACCACCGGGGAGATACTCTGGAAACACCATATATTTT. This gives the protein CASSPPGRYSGNTIYF.

The chain joins TRBV18 to TRBJ1-4; TRBD1 agrees at 7 bases. In germline, CDR1 is KGHSH, CDR2 LQKENI. CDR3 length equals 14 residues. Trimming at V came to 1 base and at J to 7 bases, leaving 3 bases not matched to a gene. The CDR3 spells CASSPLAGGEKLFF. The CDR3 DNA sequence: TGTGCCAGCTCACCACTGGCAGGGGGTGAAAAACTGTTTTTT.

The chain is built from TRBV28 and TRBJ1-4, with D perhaps matching TRBD1 (5 bases). Between the trimmed V and J ends, which lost 6 bases and 8 bases, there was a span of 22 bases. The CDR3 loop spans 16 amino acids. The V gene's germline CDR1 is MDHEN and CDR2 SYDVKM. CDR3 DNA: TGTGCCAGCAGCTCCGTGGGACTGCAACAGCCCGAAAAACTGTTTTTT. It translates to CASSSVGLQQPEKLFF. The full variable domain, in which reference TRBV28 and TRBJ1-4 provide the parts outside the CDR3, is DVKVTQSSRYLVKRTGEKVFLECVQDMDHENMFWYRQDPGLGLRLIYFSYDVKMKEKGDIPEGYSVSREKKERFSLILESASTNQTSMYLCASSSVGLQQPEKLFFGSGTQLSVL.

The chain couples TRBV20-1 to TRBJ2-7, with TRBD1 matching over 7 bases. The CDR3 length is 13 residues. In germline, CDR1 is DFQATT, CDR2 SNEGSKA (reference sequence). The ends lost 3 bases at V and 3 bases at J; junction bases unmatched: 5. The CDR3 nucleotides read TGCAGTGCTAGTTCGCAGGGGGTCTACGAGCAGTACTTC. Its protein is CSASSQGVYEQYF.

This chain joins TRBV19 and TRBJ2-1, with D maybe TRBD2 (5 bases). Germline values: CDR1 LNHDA, CDR2 SQIVND (reference sequence). The V gene lost 5 bases and the J gene lost 2 bases, with 10 bases spanning the gap. The CDR3 loop spans 14 amino acids. CDR3 sequence (DNA): TGTGCCAGTAGTGATCGAGCGGCCTACAATGAGCAGTTCTTC. It specifies CASSDRAAYNEQFF.

The chain joins TRBV18 to TRBJ1-1, with a possible D match to TRBD1 (6 bases). The CDR3 sequence is 14 residues long. V dropped 2 bases and J dropped 1 base, with 8 bases sitting between them. Germline CDR1 is KGHSH and CDR2 is LQKENI. The CDR3 region is CASSPGTPNTEAFF. The CDR3 DNA reads as TGTGCCAGCTCACCAGGGACACCGAACACTGAAGCTTTCTTT. Full variable domain (missing parts from reference TRBV18 and TRBJ1-1): NAGVMQNPRHLVRRRGQEARLRCSPMKGHSHVYWYRQLPEEGLKFMVYLQKENIIDESGMPKERFSAEFPKEGPSILRIQQVVRGDSAAYFCASSPGTPNTEAFFGQGTRLTVV.

This clone was counted a single time. The chain employs TRBV6-2 or TRBV6-3 and TRBJ2-4, with D possibly being TRBD1 (6 bases). The length of the CDR3 is 15 residues. Germline CDR1 and CDR2: MNHEY and SVGEGT. V was shortened by 5 bases and J by 4 bases, with 15 bases between the two germline ends. For the CDR3, the DNA is TGTGCCAGCAGTGTCGCAGGGGAAGCTAAAAACATTCAGTACTTC. Protein: CASSVAGEAKNIQYF.

This clone was observed a handful of times. The chain combines TRBV15 with TRBJ2-7, with D possibly being TRBD1 (6 bases). The CDR3 is 13 amino acids. CDR1 LNHNV and CDR2 YYDKDF come from the germline V gene (reference sequence). The V gene lost 5 bases and the J gene lost 7 bases, with 15 bases spanning the gap. The CDR3 here is CATSLIGGSEQYF. The CDR3 DNA reads TGTGCCACCAGCCTGATAGGGGGTTCTGAGCAGTACTTC. Together with reference TRBV15 and TRBJ2-7, the CDR3 gives the full variable domain: DAMVIQNPRYQVTQFGKPVTLSCSQTLNHNVMYWYQQKSSQAPKLLFHYYDKDFNNEADTPDNFQSRRPNTSFCFLDIRSPGLGDTAMYLCATSLIGGSEQYFGPGTRLTVT.

The V and J genes are TRBV27 and TRBJ1-4, with 9 bases fitting TRBD1. CDR3 size: 15 residues. J was trimmed by 7 bases and V by 5 bases; bases with no gene match: 8. Germline CDR1 reads MNHEY; CDR2 reads SMNVEV (reference sequence). DNA for the CDR3: TGTGCCAGCAGTGACAGGGGGGGGATTAGTGAAAAACTGTTTTTT. It encodes CASSDRGGISEKLFF. Based on the CDR3 plus reference TRBV27 and TRBJ1-4, the full variable domain is EAQVTQNPRYLITVTGKKLTVTCSQNMNHEYMSWYRQDPGLGLRQIYYSMNVEVTDKGDVPEGYKVSRKEKRNFPLILESPSPNQTSLYFCASSDRGGISEKLFFGSGTQLSVL.

V and J are TRBV5-4 and TRBJ1-2; 8 bases match TRBD1. The V and J ends lost 2 bases and 13 bases, in that order; junction bases with no gene match: 13. The CDR3 totals 14 residues. Germline CDR1 SGHNT, CDR2 YYREEE (reference sequence). The CDR3 DNA reads TGTGCCAGCAGCTTCGACAGGGGATCCTCCAGTTTCACCTTC. As protein: CASSFDRGSSSFTF.

In this sample, this clone turned up once. This CDR3 is CASSLVQGQETQYF. In DNA form, the CDR3 reads TGTGCCAGCAGCTTGGTCCAGGGCCAAGAGACCCAGTACTTC. The chain has TRBV11-2 and TRBJ2-5; perhaps TRBD1 as D (5 bases). Looked up from germline, CDR1 is SGHAT and CDR2 is FQNNGV. The CDR3 has 14 amino acids. Deletions cut 3 bases from V and 1 base from J, with 9 bases between.

The gene calls are TRBV4-2 and TRBJ2-1, with 7 positions matching TRBD1. Looked up from germline, CDR1 is LGHNA and CDR2 is YNFKEQ. Unmatched junction bases numbered 15, after V lost 5 bases and J lost 5 bases. The CDR3 is made up of 17 amino acids. CDR3 nucleotide sequence: TGTGCCAGCAGCATCCTCAACGGACAGGTGAAGCACAATGAGCAGTTCTTC. Its translation: CASSILNGQVKHNEQFF.

V gene TRBV7-8 combines with J gene TRBJ2-5; D call uncertain. Germline lookup yields CDR1 SGHVS and CDR2 FQNEAQ. The CDR3 is made up of 13 amino acids. V lost 1 base, J lost 5 bases, and 8 bases lay in between. This CDR3 is CASSLGARETQYF. In DNA form, the CDR3 reads TGTGCCAGCAGCTTAGGCGCGCGGGAGACCCAGTACTTC.

The chain carries TRBV11-2 and TRBJ1-1; the match to TRBD1 covers 8 bases. V lost 4 bases, J lost 0 bases, and 7 bases stayed unmatched. The length of the CDR3 is 16 residues. CDR1 SGHAT and CDR2 FQNNGV come from the germline V gene. CDR3 sequence: CASSYRTGSMNTEAFF. The CDR3 coding sequence is TGTGCCAGCAGCTACAGGACAGGGTCCATGAACACTGAAGCTTTCTTT.

The rearrangement joins TRBV5-8 to TRBJ2-1; D may be TRBD2 (7 bases). CDR3 size: 15 residues. From germline, CDR1 is SGHTS and CDR2 YDEGEE. The V gene lost 3 bases and the J gene lost 5 bases, with 15 bases spanning the gap. In DNA, the CDR3 is TGTGCCAGCAGCTACGGAGGGGGGGTCCACAATGAGCAGTTCTTC. This sequence encodes CASSYGGGVHNEQFF. The entire variable domain, with the rest obtained from reference TRBV5-8 and TRBJ2-1, is as follows: EAGVTQSPTHLIKTRGQQATLRCSPISGHTSVYWYQQALGLGLQFLLWYDEGEERNRGNFPPRFSGRQFPNYSSELNVNALELEDSALYLCASSYGGGVHNEQFFGPGTRLTVL.

The rearrangement uses TRBV30 and TRBJ2-3, with TRBD2 matching 9 bases. CDR1 and CDR2 (germline): GTSNPN, SVGIG (reference sequence). The CDR3 sequence is 13 residues long. J was trimmed by 4 bases and V by 1 base; bases with no gene match: 0. CDR3: CAWSGLAADTQYF. The CDR3, as DNA: TGTGCCTGGAGTGGACTAGCGGCAGATACGCAGTATTTT.